Listed here are 6 T cell receptor beta chains from one sample, sequenced in a study of technical replicates of blood from a few donors. Assay: immunoSEQ multiplex PCR; the TCRdb copy retains only in-frame clones and omits some. This sample yields approximately 70,000 clones, of which roughly 98% are seen a single time; under 0.2% belongs to the top ten. Sequenced: T cells isolated from PBMCs. These TCRs come from a human donor in good health.

This sequence joins TRBV2 and TRBJ1-1; TRBD1 agrees at 9 bases. Germline loops: CDR1 SNHLY, CDR2 FYNNEI. V lost 4 bases and J lost 1; bases outside the gene matches: 16. The CDR3 length is 19 residues. The CDR3 coding sequence is TGTGCCAGCAGTGGATTAACCGGACAGGGGACACTAAAGAACACTGAAGCTTTCTTT. Protein sequence: CASSGLTGQGTLKNTEAFF.

The V call is TRBV5-1, the J call TRBJ2-5; 7 bases line up with TRBD1. Germline V gene lookup returns CDR1 SGHRS and CDR2 YFSETQ. This CDR3 contains 14 residues. V was clipped by 4 bases and J by 0 bases; unmatched bases: 3. The CDR3 DNA follows: TGCGCCAGCAGCCAACAGGGGAACCAAGAGACCCAGTACTTC. Amino acids: CASSQQGNQETQYF.

The chain carries TRBV2 and TRBJ1-2, with 8 bases lining up with TRBD1. CDR3 length equals 12 residues. V trimming: 2 bases; J trimming: 12 bases; junction bases outside the gene matches: 5. In germline, CDR1 is SNHLY, CDR2 FYNNEI. For the CDR3, the DNA is TGTGCCAGCAGTGAATGGGACAGGATGCACACCTTC. This sequence encodes CASSEWDRMHTF.

The V and J genes are TRBV5-1 and TRBJ2-3; possible D gene TRBD2, 5 bases. Germline V lookup: CDR1 SGHRS, CDR2 YFSETQ. Trimming stripped 0 bases from V and 1 base from J, with 9 bases between. CDR3 size: 15 residues. The CDR3, as DNA: TGCGCCAGCAGCTTGGCCGGGGTAGGCACAGATACGCAGTATTTT. This gives the protein CASSLAGVGTDTQYF.

The chain is built from TRBV27 and TRBJ1-1; D remains unclear. The CDR3 spans 13 residues. V lost 5 bases and J lost 4, with 11 bases in between. The germline V gene encodes CDR1 MNHEY and CDR2 SMNVEV (reference sequence). CDR3 residues: CASSTLDGTEAFF. DNA of the CDR3: TGTGCCAGCAGTACACTAGACGGCACTGAAGCTTTCTTT.

The chain carries TRBV29-1 and TRBJ2-3, with D maybe TRBD2 (6 bases). The CDR3 is made up of 13 amino acids. Germline values: CDR1 SQVTM, CDR2 ANQGSEA. Between the trimmed V and J ends, which lost 4 bases and 1 base, there was a span of 9 bases. As DNA, the CDR3 is TGCAGCGTTGTCTTAGCGGGCACAGATACGCAGTATTTT. Translated, it gives CSVVLAGTDTQYF.